The clone carrying this T cell receptor beta chain showed up many times. Its antigen remains unknown. This sample is drawn from a study of CD8 T cells in ankylosing spondylitis. TCRdb ran MiXCR on the 5' RACE reads and lists one entry per CDR3 protein. Of some 140,000 distinct CDR3 sequences listed, about 7% are singletons. Study conclusions and caveats: Past research had described some motif variants in reactive arthritis synovial fluid and blood. In ankylosing spondylitis patients, matched synovial fluid reportedly showed significant enrichment of disease-linked clones. Disease-linked clones were CD8+ and relatively rare in peripheral blood.

V lost 2 bases and J lost 6; bases outside the gene matches: 2. This CDR3 region has 13 residues. Germline values: CDR1 SGHRS, CDR2 YFSETQ. The TCR originated in a female donor with ankylosing spondylitis or in good health (not recorded which). Sequencing was carried out using blood, either unsorted or a sorted T cell fraction (not recorded which). This chain links TRBV5-1 with TRBJ2-1, with 7 bases that match TRBD1. The CDR3 region has the DNA TGCGCCAGCAGCTTCACAGGGGTCAATGAGCAGTTCTTC. Protein: CASSFTGVNEQFF.